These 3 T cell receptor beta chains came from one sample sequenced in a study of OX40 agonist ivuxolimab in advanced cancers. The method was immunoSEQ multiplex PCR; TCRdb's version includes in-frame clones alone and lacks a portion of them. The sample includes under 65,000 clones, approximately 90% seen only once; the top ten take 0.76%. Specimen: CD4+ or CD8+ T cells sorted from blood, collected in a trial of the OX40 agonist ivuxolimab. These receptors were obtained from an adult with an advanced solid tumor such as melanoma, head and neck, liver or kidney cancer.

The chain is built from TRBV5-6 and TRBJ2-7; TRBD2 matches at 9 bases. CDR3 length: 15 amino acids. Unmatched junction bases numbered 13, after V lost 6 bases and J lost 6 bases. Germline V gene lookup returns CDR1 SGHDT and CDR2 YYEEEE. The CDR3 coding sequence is TGTGCCAGCAAGGTAGCGGGGGTCTTATTGGGCGAGCAGTACTTC. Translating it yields CASKVAGVLLGEQYF.

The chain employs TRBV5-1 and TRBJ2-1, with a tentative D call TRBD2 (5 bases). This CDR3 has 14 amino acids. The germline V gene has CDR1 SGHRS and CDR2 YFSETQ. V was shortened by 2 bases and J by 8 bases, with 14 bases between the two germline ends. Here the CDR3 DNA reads TGCGCCAGCAGCTTCGAGGGAAAGGGCTATGAGCAGTTCTTC. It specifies CASSFEGKGYEQFF.

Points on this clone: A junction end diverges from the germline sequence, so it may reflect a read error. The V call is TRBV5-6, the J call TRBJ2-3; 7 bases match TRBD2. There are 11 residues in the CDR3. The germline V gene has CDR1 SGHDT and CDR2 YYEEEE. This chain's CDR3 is CASINGLAETF. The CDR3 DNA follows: TGTGCCAGTATTAATGGGCTAGCGGAAACATTT.